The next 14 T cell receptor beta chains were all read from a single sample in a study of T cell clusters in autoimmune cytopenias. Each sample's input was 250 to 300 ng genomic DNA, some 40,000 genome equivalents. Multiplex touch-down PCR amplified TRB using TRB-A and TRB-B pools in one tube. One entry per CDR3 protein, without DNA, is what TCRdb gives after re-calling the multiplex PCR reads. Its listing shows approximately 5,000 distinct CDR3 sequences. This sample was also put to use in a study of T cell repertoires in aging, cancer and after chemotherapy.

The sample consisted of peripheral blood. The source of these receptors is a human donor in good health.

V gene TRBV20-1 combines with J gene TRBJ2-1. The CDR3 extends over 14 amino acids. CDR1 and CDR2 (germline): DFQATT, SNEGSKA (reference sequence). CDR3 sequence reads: CSAPSGGSYNEQFF.

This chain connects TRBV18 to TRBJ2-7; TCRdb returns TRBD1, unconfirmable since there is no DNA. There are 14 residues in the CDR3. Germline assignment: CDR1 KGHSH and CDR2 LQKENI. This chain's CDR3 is CASSPGTGPYEQYF.

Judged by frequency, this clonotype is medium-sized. Here the CDR3 reads CASTRIQVQETQYF. This rearrangement joins TRBV6-1 to TRBJ2-5. The V gene's germline CDR1 is MNHNS and CDR2 SASEGT. This CDR3 region has 14 residues.

The CDR3 protein is CASRSRGRGDIQYF. This rearrangement joins TRBV6-5 to TRBJ2-4; TCRdb's D call, TRBD1, is unchecked because there is no DNA. Germline V gene sequence: CDR1 MNHEY, CDR2 SVGAGI. This CDR3 contains 14 residues.

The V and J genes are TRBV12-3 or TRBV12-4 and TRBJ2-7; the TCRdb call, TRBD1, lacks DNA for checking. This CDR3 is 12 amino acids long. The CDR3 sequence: CASGQRAYEQYF.

The CDR3 protein is CASRGGGTDTQYF. The V gene is TRBV27, the J gene TRBJ2-3; TCRdb returns TRBD2, unconfirmable since there is no DNA. The CDR3 loop spans 13 amino acids. Per germline, CDR1 MNHEY and CDR2 SMNVEV (reference sequence).

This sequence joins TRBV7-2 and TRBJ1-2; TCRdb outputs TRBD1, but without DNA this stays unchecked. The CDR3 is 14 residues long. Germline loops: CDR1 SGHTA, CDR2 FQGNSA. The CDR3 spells CASSLNRRNYGYTF.

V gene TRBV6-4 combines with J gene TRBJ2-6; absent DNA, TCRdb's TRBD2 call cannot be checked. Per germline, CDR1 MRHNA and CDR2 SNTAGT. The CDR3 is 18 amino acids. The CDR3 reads CASSDSVTGPSGANVLTF.

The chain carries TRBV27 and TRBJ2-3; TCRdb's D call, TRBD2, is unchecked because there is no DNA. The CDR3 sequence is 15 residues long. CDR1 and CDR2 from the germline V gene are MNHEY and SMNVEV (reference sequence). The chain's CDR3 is CASSPLAGGSDTQYF.

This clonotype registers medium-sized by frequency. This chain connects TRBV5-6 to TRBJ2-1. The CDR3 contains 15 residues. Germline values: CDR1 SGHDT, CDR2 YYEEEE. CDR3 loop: CASSLGLSSYNEQFF. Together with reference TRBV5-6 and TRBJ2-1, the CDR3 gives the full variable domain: DAGVTQSPTHLIKTRGQQVTLRCSPKSGHDTVSWYQQALGQGPQFIFQYYEEEERQRGNFPDRFSGHQFPNYSSELNVNALLLGDSALYLCASSLGLSSYNEQFFGPGTRLTVL.

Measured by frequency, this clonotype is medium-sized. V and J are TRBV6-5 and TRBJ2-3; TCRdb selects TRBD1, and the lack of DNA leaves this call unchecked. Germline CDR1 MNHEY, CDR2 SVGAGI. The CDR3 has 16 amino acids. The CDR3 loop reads CASSLPGGQGGRTQYF.

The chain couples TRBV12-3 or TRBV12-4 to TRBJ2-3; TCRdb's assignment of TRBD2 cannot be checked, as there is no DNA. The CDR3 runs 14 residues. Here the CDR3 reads CASNDGKEADTQYF.

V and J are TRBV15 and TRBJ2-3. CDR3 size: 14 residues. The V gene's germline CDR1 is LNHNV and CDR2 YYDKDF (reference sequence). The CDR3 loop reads CATSRGVVPDTQYF.

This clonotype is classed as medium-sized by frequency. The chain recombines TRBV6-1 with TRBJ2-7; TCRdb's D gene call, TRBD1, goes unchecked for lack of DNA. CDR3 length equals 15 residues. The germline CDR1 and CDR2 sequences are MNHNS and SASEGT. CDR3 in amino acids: CASSDGAGGFYEQYF.